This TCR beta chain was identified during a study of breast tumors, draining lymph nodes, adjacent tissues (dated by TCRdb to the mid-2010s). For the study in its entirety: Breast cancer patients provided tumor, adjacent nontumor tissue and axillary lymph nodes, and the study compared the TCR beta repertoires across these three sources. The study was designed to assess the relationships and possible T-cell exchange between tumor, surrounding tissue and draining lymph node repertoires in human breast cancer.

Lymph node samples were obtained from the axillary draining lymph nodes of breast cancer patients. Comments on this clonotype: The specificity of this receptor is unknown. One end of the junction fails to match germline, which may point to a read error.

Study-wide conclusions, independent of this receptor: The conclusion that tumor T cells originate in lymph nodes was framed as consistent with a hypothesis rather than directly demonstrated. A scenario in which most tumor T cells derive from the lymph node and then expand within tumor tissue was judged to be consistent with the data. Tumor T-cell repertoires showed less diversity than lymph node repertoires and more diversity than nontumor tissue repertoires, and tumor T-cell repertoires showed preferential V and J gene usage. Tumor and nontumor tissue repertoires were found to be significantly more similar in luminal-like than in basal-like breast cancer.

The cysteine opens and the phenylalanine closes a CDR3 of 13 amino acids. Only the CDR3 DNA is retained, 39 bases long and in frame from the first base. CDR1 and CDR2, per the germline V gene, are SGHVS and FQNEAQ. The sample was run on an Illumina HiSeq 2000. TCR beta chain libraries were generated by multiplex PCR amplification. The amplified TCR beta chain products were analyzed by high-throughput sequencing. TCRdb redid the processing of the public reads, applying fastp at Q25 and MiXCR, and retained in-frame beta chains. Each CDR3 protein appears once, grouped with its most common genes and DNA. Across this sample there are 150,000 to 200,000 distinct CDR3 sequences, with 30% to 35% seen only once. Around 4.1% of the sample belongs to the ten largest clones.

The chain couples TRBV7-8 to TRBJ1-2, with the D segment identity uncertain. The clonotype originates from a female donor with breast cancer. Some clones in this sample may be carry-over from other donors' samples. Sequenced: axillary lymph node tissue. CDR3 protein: CASSYDASYGCTF. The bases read TGTGCCAGCAGTTACGACGCAAGCTATGGCTGCACCTTC.